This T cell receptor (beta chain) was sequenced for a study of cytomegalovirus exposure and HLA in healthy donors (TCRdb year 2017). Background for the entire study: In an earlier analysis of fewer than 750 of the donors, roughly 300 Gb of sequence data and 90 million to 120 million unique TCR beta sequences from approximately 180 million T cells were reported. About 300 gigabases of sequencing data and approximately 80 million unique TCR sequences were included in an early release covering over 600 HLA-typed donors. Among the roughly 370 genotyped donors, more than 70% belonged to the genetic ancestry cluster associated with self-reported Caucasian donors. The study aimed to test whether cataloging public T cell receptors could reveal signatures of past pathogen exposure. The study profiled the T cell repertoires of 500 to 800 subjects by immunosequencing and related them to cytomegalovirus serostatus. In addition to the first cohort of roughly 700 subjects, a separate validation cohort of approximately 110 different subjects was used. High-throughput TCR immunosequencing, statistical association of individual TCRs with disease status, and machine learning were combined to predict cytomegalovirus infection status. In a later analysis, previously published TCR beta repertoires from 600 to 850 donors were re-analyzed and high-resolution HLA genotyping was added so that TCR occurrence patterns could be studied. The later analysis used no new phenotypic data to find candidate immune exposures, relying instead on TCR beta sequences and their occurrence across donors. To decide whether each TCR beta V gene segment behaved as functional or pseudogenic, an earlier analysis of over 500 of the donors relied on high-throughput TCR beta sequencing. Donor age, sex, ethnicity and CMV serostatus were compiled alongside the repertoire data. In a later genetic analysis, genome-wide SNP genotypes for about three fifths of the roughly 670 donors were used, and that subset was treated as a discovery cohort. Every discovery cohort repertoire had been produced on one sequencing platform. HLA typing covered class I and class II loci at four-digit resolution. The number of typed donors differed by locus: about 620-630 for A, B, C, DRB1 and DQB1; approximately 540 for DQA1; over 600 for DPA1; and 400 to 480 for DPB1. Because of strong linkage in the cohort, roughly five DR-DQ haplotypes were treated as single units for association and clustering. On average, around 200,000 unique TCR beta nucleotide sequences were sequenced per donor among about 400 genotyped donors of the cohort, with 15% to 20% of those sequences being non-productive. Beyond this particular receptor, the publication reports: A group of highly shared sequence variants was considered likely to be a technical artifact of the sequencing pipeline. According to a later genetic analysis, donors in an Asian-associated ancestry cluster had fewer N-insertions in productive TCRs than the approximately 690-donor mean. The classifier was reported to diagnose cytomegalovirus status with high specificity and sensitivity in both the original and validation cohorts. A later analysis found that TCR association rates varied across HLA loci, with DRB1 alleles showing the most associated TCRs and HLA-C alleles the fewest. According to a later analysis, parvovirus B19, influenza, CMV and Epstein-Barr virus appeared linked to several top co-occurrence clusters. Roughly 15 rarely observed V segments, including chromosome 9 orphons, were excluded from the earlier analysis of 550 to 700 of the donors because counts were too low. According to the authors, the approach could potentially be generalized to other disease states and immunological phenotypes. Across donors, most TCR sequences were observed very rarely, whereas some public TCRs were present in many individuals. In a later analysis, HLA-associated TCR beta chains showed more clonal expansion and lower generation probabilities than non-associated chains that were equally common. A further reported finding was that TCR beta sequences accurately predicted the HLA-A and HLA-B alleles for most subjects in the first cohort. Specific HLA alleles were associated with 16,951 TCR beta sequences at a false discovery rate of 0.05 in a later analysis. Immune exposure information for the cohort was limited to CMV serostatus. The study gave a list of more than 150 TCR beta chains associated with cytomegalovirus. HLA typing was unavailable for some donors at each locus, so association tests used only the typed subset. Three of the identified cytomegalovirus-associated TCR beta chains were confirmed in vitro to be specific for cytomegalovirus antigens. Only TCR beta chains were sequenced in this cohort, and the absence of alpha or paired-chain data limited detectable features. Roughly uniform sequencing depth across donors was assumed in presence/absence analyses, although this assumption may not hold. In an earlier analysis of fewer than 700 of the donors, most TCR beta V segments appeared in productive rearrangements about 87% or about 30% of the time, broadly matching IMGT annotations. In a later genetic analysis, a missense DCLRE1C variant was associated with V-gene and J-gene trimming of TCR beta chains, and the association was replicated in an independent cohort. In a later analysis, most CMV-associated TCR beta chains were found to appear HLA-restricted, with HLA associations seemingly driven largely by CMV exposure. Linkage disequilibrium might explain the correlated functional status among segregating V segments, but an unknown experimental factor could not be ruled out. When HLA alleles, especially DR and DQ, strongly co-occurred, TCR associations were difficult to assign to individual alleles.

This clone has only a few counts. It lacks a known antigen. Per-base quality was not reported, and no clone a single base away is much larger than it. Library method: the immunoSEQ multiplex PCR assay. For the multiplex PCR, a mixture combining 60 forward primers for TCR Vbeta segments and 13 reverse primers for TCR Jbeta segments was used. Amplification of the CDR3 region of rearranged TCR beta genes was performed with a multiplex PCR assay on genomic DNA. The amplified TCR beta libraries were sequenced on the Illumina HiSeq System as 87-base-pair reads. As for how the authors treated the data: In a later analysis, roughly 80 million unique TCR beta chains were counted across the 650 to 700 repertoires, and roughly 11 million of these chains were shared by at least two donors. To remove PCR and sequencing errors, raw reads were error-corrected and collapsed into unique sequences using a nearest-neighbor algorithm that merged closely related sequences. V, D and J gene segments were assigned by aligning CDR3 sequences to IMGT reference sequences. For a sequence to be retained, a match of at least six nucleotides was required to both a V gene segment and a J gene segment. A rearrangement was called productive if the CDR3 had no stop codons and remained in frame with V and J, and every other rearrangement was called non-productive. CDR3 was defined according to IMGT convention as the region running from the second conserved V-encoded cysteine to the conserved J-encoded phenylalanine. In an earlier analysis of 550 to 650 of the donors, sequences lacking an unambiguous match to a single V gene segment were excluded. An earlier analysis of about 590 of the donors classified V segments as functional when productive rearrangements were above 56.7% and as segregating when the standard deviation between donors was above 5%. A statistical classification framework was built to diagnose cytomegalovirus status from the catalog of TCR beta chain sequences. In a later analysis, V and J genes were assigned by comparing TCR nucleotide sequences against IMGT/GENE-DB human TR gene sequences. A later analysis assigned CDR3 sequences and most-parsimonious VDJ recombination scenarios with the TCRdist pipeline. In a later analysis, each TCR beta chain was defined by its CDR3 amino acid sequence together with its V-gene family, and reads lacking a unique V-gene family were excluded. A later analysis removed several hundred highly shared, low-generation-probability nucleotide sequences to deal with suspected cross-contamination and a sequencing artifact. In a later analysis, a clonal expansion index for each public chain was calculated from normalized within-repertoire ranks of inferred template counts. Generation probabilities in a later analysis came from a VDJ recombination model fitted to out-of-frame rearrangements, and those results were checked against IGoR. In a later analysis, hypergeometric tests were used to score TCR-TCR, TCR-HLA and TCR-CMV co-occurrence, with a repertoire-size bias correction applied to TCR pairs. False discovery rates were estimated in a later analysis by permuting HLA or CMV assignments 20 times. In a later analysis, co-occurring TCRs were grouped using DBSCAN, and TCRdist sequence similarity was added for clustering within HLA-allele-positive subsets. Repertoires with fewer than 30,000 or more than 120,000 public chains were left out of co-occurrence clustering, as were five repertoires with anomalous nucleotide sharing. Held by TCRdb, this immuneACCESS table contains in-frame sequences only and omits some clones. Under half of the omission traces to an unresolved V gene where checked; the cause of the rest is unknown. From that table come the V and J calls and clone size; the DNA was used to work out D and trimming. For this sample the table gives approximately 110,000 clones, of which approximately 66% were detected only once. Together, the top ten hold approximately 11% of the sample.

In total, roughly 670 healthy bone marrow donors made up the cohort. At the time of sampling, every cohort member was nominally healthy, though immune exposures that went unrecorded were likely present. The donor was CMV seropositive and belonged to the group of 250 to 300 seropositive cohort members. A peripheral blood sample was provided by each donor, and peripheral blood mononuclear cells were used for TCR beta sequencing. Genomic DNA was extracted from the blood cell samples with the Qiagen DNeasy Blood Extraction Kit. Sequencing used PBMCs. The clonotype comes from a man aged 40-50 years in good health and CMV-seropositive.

CDR3 sequence: CASSEAAGGNNEQFF. The nucleotides read TGTGCCAGCAGTGAGGCAGCGGGAGGGAACAATGAGCAGTTCTTC. The rearranged chain carries TRBV6-4 and TRBJ2-1; TRBD2 agrees with 10 junctional bases. Here V drops 3 bases and J drops 5 bases, and the junction holds 4 bases not matched to any gene. The CDR3 sequence holds 15 residues, the cysteine and phenylalanine included. Just the 45-base CDR3 DNA is kept, in frame starting at base 1. The germline V gene yields MRHNA for CDR1 and SNTAGT for CDR2.